This entry lists 2 T cell receptor beta chains sequenced from one sample in a study of shared clonotypes between healthy human individuals. Some clones are missing from TCRdb's copy, which holds only in-frame ones; the method was immunoSEQ multiplex PCR. The sample has about 1 million clones, about three quarters seen once. The sequenced sample consisted of memory CD4+ T cells sorted from blood. Subset of the sample: CD45RA-negative fraction. Receptors were obtained from a man in his late teens or twenties in good health.

V gene TRBV28 combines with J gene TRBJ2-7; D is ambiguous. This CDR3 has 11 residues. Deletions cut 4 bases from V and 9 bases from J, with 10 bases between. Germline V gene data show CDR1 as MDHEN and CDR2 as SYDVKM. The CDR3 is CASSWEGRQYF. The CDR3 DNA is TGTGCCAGCAGTTGGGAAGGCCGGCAGTACTTC. The full variable domain, completed using reference TRBV28 and TRBJ2-7, is DVKVTQSSRYLVKRTGEKVFLECVQDMDHENMFWYRQDPGLGLRLIYFSYDVKMKEKGDIPEGYSVSREKKERFSLILESASTNQTSMYLCASSWEGRQYFGPGTRLTVT.

The V call is TRBV10-3, the J call TRBJ2-5, with TRBD2 identical over 8 bases. This CDR3 has 13 residues. V shed 8 bases and J 2 bases; nucleotides not matched to a gene: 4. Per germline, CDR1 ENHRY and CDR2 SYGVKD. CDR3 amino acids: CAIGRGGQETQYF. The CDR3 coding sequence is TGTGCCATCGGACGGGGGGGGCAAGAGACCCAGTACTTC.